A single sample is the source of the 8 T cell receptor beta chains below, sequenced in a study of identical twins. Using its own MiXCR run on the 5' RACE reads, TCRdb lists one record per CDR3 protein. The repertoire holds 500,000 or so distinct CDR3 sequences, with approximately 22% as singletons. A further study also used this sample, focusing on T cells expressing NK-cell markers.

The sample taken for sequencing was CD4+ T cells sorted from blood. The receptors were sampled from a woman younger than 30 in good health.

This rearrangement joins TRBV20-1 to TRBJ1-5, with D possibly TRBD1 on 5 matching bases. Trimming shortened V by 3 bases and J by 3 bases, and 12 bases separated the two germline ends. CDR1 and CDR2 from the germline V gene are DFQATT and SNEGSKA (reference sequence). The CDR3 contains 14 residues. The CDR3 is CSASRGVDNQPQHF. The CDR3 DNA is TGCAGTGCTAGTAGGGGCGTTGACAATCAGCCCCAGCATTTT.

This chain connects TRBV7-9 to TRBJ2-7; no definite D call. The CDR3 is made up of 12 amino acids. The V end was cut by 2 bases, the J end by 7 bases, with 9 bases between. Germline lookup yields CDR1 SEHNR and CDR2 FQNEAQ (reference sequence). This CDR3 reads CASSLKGTEQYF. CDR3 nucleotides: TGTGCCAGCAGCTTAAAGGGCACGGAGCAGTACTTC.

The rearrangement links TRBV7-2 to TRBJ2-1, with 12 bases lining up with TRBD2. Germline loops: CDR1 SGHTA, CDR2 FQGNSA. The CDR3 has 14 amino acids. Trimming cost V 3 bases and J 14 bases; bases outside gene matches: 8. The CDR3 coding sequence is TGTGCCAGCAGCTTCCGACTAGCGGGAGAGGGAAAGTTCTTC. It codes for CASSFRLAGEGKFF.

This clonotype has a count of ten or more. CDR3 in DNA: TGCAGCGTTGAAGAGGGAAAAGCTTTCTTT. Protein sequence: CSVEEGKAFF. The rearrangement joins TRBV29-1 to TRBJ1-1, with D hard to call. The V gene lost 0 bases and the J gene lost 9 bases, with 5 bases spanning the gap. The germline gives CDR1 SQVTM, CDR2 ANQGSEA. The CDR3 runs to 10 residues.

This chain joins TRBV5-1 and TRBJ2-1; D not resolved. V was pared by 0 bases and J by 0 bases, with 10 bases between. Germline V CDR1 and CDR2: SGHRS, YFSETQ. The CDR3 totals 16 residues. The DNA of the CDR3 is TGCGCCAGCAGCTTGGCGGGCCCCAGCTCCTACAATGAGCAGTTCTTC. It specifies CASSLAGPSSYNEQFF.

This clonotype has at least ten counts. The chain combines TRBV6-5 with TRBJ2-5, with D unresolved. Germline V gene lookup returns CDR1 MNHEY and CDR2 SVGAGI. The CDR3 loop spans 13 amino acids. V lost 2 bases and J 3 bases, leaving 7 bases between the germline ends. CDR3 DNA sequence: TGTGCCAGCAGTTACGGGCAGAAAGAGACCCAGTACTTC. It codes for CASSYGQKETQYF.

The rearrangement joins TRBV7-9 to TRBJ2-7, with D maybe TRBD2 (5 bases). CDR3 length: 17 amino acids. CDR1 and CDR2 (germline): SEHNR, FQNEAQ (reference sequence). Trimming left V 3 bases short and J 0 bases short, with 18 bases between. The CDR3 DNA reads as TGTGCCAGCAGCTTCTTCGGGTCGGGGTGGAGCTCCTACGAGCAGTACTTC. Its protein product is CASSFFGSGWSSYEQYF.

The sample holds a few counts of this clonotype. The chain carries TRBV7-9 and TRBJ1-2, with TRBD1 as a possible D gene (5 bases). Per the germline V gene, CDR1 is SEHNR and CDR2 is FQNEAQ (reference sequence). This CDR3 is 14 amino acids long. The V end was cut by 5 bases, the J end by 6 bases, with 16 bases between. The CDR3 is CASSPPVGVNGYTF. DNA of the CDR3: TGTGCCAGCAGCCCGCCTGTGGGGGTCAATGGCTACACCTTC.